This is a list of T cell receptor beta chains from one sample in a study of blood T cell repertoires in COVID-19. The protocol was immunoSEQ multiplex PCR, while the TCRdb copy is restricted to in-frame clones and leaves out a portion. Counted here are 68,000 or so clones, roughly 82% occurring once; the ten biggest clones make up more than 40%. Sequencing was done on a sample of peripheral blood. These receptors were taken from a human donor in a cohort sampled during active COVID-19. Both conserved end residues are part of each CDR3. A D gene is named only where the DNA matches it firmly.

CDR3: CASSLRQGTTDTQYF
D: TRBD1
V: TRBV5-6
J: TRBJ2-3

CDR3: CASSQDWSAGGPGEQYF
D: TRBD2
V: TRBV4-3
J: TRBJ2-7

CDR3: CASTRQGFNQPQHF
D: TRBD1
V: TRBV19
J: TRBJ1-5

CDR3: CASSPPGRYGYTF
D: NA
V: TRBV18
J: TRBJ1-2

CDR3: CASTPAGMNTEAFF
D: NA
V: TRBV5-1
J: TRBJ1-1

CDR3: CASSIYANEKLFF
D: NA
V: TRBV19
J: TRBJ1-4

CDR3: CAIRQGPNTEAFF
D: TRBD1
V: TRBV10-3
J: TRBJ1-1

CDR3: CASSFNHKGNYGYTF
D: NA
V: TRBV5-6
J: TRBJ1-2

CDR3: CASSPRTLNTEAFF
D: NA
V: TRBV27
J: TRBJ1-1

CDR3: CASSQDRAYTGELFF
D: NA
V: TRBV3-1/TRBV3-2
J: TRBJ2-2

CDR3: CASSYSGGGSNGYTF
D: NA
V: TRBV6-5
J: TRBJ1-2

CDR3: CASSPDWDRANTEAFF
D: TRBD1
V: TRBV5-4
J: TRBJ1-1

CDR3: CASSPGAGELFF
D: NA
V: TRBV12-3/TRBV12-4
J: TRBJ2-2

CDR3: CASSLAAGVGYTF
D: NA
V: TRBV7-8
J: TRBJ1-2

CDR3: CASSRLAGVVTDTQYF
D: TRBD2
V: TRBV11-3
J: TRBJ2-3

CDR3: CASSQDGRAGRREQYF
D: NA
V: TRBV4-3
J: TRBJ2-7

CDR3: CASRPGHGRYEQYF
D: NA
V: TRBV3-1/TRBV3-2
J: TRBJ2-7

CDR3: CASSTRQGSNQPQHF
D: TRBD1
V: TRBV7-2
J: TRBJ1-5

CDR3: CASSATQGNTEAFF
D: NA
V: TRBV19
J: TRBJ1-1

CDR3: CSVERRLNTEAFF
D: NA
V: TRBV29-1
J: TRBJ1-1

CDR3: CATSDRDRDSNQPQHF
D: TRBD1
V: TRBV24-1
J: TRBJ1-5

CDR3: CASSPSRGITQYF
D: NA
V: TRBV12-3/TRBV12-4
J: TRBJ2-3

CDR3: CASSTQTGGFVNEQFF
D: TRBD2
V: TRBV11-3
J: TRBJ2-1

CDR3: CACHRDSQETQYF
D: NA
V: TRBV30
J: TRBJ2-5

CDR3: CASSLGGGSSYEQYF
D: NA
V: TRBV13
J: TRBJ2-7

CDR3: CASGLADRGYGYTF
D: TRBD1
V: TRBV12-5
J: TRBJ1-2

CDR3: CASSFTASGTNTGELFF
D: NA
V: TRBV5-5
J: TRBJ2-2

CDR3: CASSQTWSYEQYF
D: NA
V: TRBV7-8
J: TRBJ2-7

CDR3: CASSYSLGKAFF
D: NA
V: TRBV6-5
J: TRBJ1-1

CDR3: CASSLNRRADETQYF
D: NA
V: TRBV28
J: TRBJ2-5

CDR3: CASSQGPETFF
D: NA
V: TRBV9
J: TRBJ1-1

CDR3: CASSMYRTSDYNEQFF
D: TRBD2
V: TRBV19
J: TRBJ2-1

CDR3: CASSLSLDREPSMNTEAFF
D: NA
V: TRBV5-1
J: TRBJ1-1

CDR3: CASSHALLASETQYF
D: TRBD2
V: TRBV4-1
J: TRBJ2-5

CDR3: CASKTGNGNTIYF
D: TRBD1
V: TRBV3-1/TRBV3-2
J: TRBJ1-3

CDR3: CASSQSSGGETQYF
D: NA
V: TRBV16
J: TRBJ2-5

CDR3: CATADRVGANYGYTF
D: TRBD1
V: TRBV27
J: TRBJ1-2

CDR3: CASRGYRGLDSPLHF
D: TRBD1
V: TRBV6-5
J: TRBJ1-6

CDR3: CASTPEARGGYTF
D: NA
V: TRBV5-6
J: TRBJ1-2

CDR3: CATSRVGYTAAPAPNTEAFF
D: NA
V: TRBV15
J: TRBJ1-1

CDR3: CASSSGQFTEAFF
D: TRBD1
V: TRBV7-3
J: TRBJ1-1

CDR3: CASSQETGGKPQHF
D: NA
V: TRBV4-1
J: TRBJ1-5

CDR3: CASSNTGGANVLTF
D: NA
V: TRBV21-1
J: TRBJ2-6

CDR3: CASSPDRQGTPLHF
D: NA
V: TRBV5-1
J: TRBJ1-6

CDR3: CASRLAGRDTQYF
D: TRBD2
V: TRBV7-2
J: TRBJ2-3

CDR3: CAISGTGTSLTDTQYF
D: NA
V: TRBV10-3
J: TRBJ2-3

CDR3: CASVGQPASPLHF
D: NA
V: TRBV10-2
J: TRBJ1-6

CDR3: CASSLTSGGKDEQFF
D: TRBD2
V: TRBV27
J: TRBJ2-1

CDR3: CASSPGTGSTDTQYF
D: TRBD1
V: TRBV5-4
J: TRBJ2-3

CDR3: CASSQVQTEINSPLHF
D: NA
V: TRBV4-2
J: TRBJ1-6

CDR3: CAWGTGGGQPQHF
D: TRBD1
V: TRBV30
J: TRBJ1-5

CDR3: CSASNPTVEAFF
D: NA
V: TRBV20-1
J: TRBJ1-1

CDR3: CSVEDRAGGGKDNEQFF
D: TRBD2
V: TRBV29-1
J: TRBJ2-1

CDR3: CASSYRDRSTF
D: TRBD1
V: TRBV6-2/TRBV6-3
J: TRBJ1-2

CDR3: CASSLTPGRGTKNIQYF
D: NA
V: TRBV27
J: TRBJ2-4